This TCR beta chain is drawn from a study of Ad26.COV2.S vaccination and SARS-CoV-2 variants. Study at large: COV1001, an Ad26.COV2.S trial, supplied this vaccine-arm donor. Intramuscular Ad26.COV2.S at 5x10^10 or 1x10^11 viral particles. Findings of the study overall: The TCR-based breadth and depth measures might underestimate overall T cell responses.

Clones were read by immunoSEQ multiplex PCR, and TCRdb kept only the in-frame ones, dropping some. The table includes about 390,000 clones, around 92% detected once. In regard to this clone: Its antigen is unidentified.

The sample's treatment: about 20 received Ad26.COV2.S at low or high dose, single or two shots; 5 received placebo; per-sample allocation not given. Sample collection was performed on day 63 after the first vaccine or placebo injection. The sample came from a Boston adult aged 18-55 years. The sequence was collected from a person between 18 and 65 years old who received the Ad26.COV2.S COVID-19 vaccine or a placebo. This specimen consisted of peripheral blood, obtained in a trial of Ad26.COV2.S vaccine versus placebo.

The CDR3 spells CASSLGPRPDTQYF. DNA of the CDR3: TGTGCCAGCAGCTTAGGGCCACGTCCTGATACGCAGTATTTT. The chain has TRBV7-2 and TRBJ2-3, with D hard to call. The CDR3 length is 14 residues. The V gene's germline CDR1 is SGHTA and CDR2 FQGNSA. Trimming took off 1 base at V and 6 bases at J, with 11 bases between the two ends. The whole variable domain, remainder taken from reference TRBV7-2 and TRBJ2-3, is GAGVSQSPSNKVTEKGKDVELRCDPISGHTALYWYRQSLGQGLEFLIYFQGNSAPDKSGLPSDRFSAERTGGSVSTLTIQRTQQEDSAVYLCASSLGPRPDTQYFGPGTRLTVL.